The 18 T cell receptor beta chains below all came from one sample that was sequenced in a study of neoadjuvant anti-PD-1 for oral cavity cancer (dated by TCRdb to the early 2020s). Explained via the paper, the time point label denotes: before neoadjuvant nivolumab. The protocol used for the library was the immunoSEQ multiplex PCR assay. TCRdb stores this immuneACCESS table with in-frame sequences only. Part of the clones is absent; in the studies checked, under half of the shortfall reflects unresolved V genes, and no reason is known for the rest. This sample comprises about 16,000 clones, nearly 70% of them detected only once. Over 2.5% of the sample lies in the top ten. This specimen consisted of PBMCs, obtained before nivolumab (anti-PD-1) treatment. The receptors were sampled from a person aged 35-80 years with oral cavity squamous cell carcinoma.

J is TRBJ1-2 and V is TRBV29-1; possibly TRBD1 for D (5 bases). The CDR3 runs to 13 residues. The V and J ends lost 4 bases and 4 bases respectively, with 13 bases between them. In germline, CDR1 is SQVTM, CDR2 ANQGSEA. The CDR3 loop is CSVGDGLVYGYTF. The CDR3 bases are TGCAGCGTTGGGGACGGCCTTGTCTATGGCTACACCTTC.

This clone was detected only once. The chain is built from TRBV7-3 and TRBJ2-3; D is perhaps TRBD2 (5 bases). The germline CDR1 and CDR2 sequences are SGHTA and FQGTGA. The CDR3 has 15 amino acids. V lost 5 bases to trimming and J lost 1 base, with 13 bases between them. The CDR3 loop is CASSPVGLRTDTQYF. Written as DNA, the CDR3 is TGTGCCAGCAGCCCCGTCGGACTGCGCACAGATACGCAGTATTTT.

In its sample, this clone was seen once. V gene TRBV13 combines with J gene TRBJ2-7, with D perhaps assigned TRBD1 or TRBD2 (6 bases each). Germline-derived CDR1 and CDR2 are PRHDT and FYEKMQ (reference sequence). The CDR3 runs 15 residues. V was trimmed by 4 bases and J by 2 bases, leaving 15 bases between them. CDR3 DNA: TGTGCCAGCAGCTCTCGGACAGCGGGCGCCTACGAGCAGTACTTC. Its translation is CASSSRTAGAYEQYF.

The V gene is TRBV7-6, the J gene TRBJ1-1; D ambiguous. The CDR3 totals 15 residues. Germline V gene lookup returns CDR1 SGHVS and CDR2 FNYEAQ. Trimming left V 2 bases short and J 4 bases short, with 14 bases between. Here the CDR3 reads CASSLTILGSTEAFF. The CDR3 DNA follows: TGTGCCAGCAGCTTAACAATCTTGGGCTCCACTGAAGCTTTCTTT.

The V gene is TRBV6-5, the J gene TRBJ2-7; possibly TRBD1 for D (6 bases). Trimming cost V 4 bases and J 2 bases, with 15 bases left between them. The CDR3 has 15 residues. Germline V CDR1 and CDR2: MNHEY, SVGAGI. The CDR3 region has the DNA TGTGCCAGCAGTTCACAGGGCACTGGACCCTACGAGCAGTACTTC. It encodes CASSSQGTGPYEQYF.

The chain combines TRBV6-1 with TRBJ1-2; the D is unclear. Trimming shortened V by 6 bases and J by 4 bases, and 9 bases separated the two germline ends. There are 12 residues in the CDR3. The germline gives CDR1 MNHNS, CDR2 SASEGT. This CDR3 is CASRKEIYGYTF. The CDR3 DNA is TGTGCCAGCAGGAAGGAGATCTATGGCTACACCTTC.

This clone turned up a few times. The rearrangement uses TRBV5-3 and TRBJ1-5; TRBD1 matches 9 bases. TRBV5-3 is sorted into the ORF group, with uncertain function. J lost 5 bases, V lost 4 bases, and 4 bases had no gene match. This CDR3 has 14 amino acids. The CDR3 DNA is TGTGCCAGAAGCCCCGGACAGGGGCATCAGCCCCAGCATTTT. Translating it yields CARSPGQGHQPQHF.

The chain links TRBV10-2 to TRBJ2-2; D not certain. The CDR3 is 13 residues long. Trimming pared 5 bases from V and 7 bases from J, leaving 11 bases between. Germline lookup yields CDR1 WSHSY and CDR2 SAAADI. CDR3 sequence reads: CASSPTRDGELFF. CDR3 coding DNA: TGCGCCAGCAGTCCCACACGTGACGGGGAGCTGTTTTTT.

This clone was counted only a few times. This chain connects TRBV9 to TRBJ1-5; D is undetermined. Trimming took off 0 bases at V and 0 bases at J, with 7 bases between the two ends. The CDR3 has 15 amino acids. The germline V gene encodes CDR1 SGDLS and CDR2 YYNGEE. The CDR3 here is CASSVDGSSNQPQHF. The CDR3 nucleotides are TGTGCCAGCAGCGTAGATGGGTCTAGCAATCAGCCCCAGCATTTT.

Only a few counts were recorded for this clone. This rearrangement joins TRBV6-1 to TRBJ2-5; TRBD2 agrees at 14 bases. Germline V gene lookup returns CDR1 MNHNS and CDR2 SASEGT. V shed 4 bases and J 5 bases; nucleotides not matched to a gene: 6. This CDR3 contains 16 residues. The CDR3 loop reads CASSGLWTSGGETQYF. CDR3 bases: TGTGCCAGCAGTGGCCTCTGGACTAGCGGGGGGGAGACCCAGTACTTC.

The chain has TRBV19 and TRBJ2-5; D not certain. The germline V gene has CDR1 LNHDA and CDR2 SQIVND (reference sequence). The V end was cut by 0 bases, the J end by 1 base, with 15 bases between. This CDR3 contains 17 residues. CDR3 loop: CASSIEGPGRPQETQYF. DNA of the CDR3: TGTGCCAGTAGTATAGAAGGGCCTGGACGGCCCCAAGAGACCCAGTACTTC.

The chain combines TRBV6-1 with TRBJ1-1, with D uncertain. This CDR3 is built from 14 residues. CDR1 is MNHNS and CDR2 is SASEGT in the germline V gene. Trimming cost V 2 bases and J 1 base, with 8 bases left between them. CDR3 sequence reads: CASSERAPNTEAFF. CDR3 nucleotide sequence: TGTGCCAGCAGTGAAAGGGCTCCGAACACTGAAGCTTTCTTT.

The chain links TRBV6-1 to TRBJ2-2; 8 bases align to TRBD1. This CDR3 spans 14 amino acids. Germline assignment: CDR1 MNHNS and CDR2 SASEGT. V shed 6 bases and J 7 bases; nucleotides not matched to a gene: 7. CDR3 amino acids: CASSVRGQVGELFF. CDR3 in DNA: TGTGCCAGCAGCGTCAGGGGGCAGGTCGGGGAGCTGTTTTTT.

The chain carries TRBV5-6 and TRBJ1-5, with 7 bases aligning to TRBD1. CDR3 size: 17 residues. The V and J ends lost 3 bases and 1 base, in that order; junction bases with no gene match: 10. CDR1 is SGHDT and CDR2 is YYEEEE in the germline V gene. CDR3 bases: TGTGCCAGCAGCTCCCTAAAAGGGGGCTCGAGCAATCAGCCCCAGCATTTT. It codes for CASSSLKGGSSNQPQHF.

This rearrangement joins TRBV5-1 to TRBJ1-1, with D hard to call. Looked up from germline, CDR1 is SGHRS and CDR2 is YFSETQ. The V end lost 0 bases, the J end lost 2 bases, and 8 bases lay between the germline ends. The CDR3 is 14 amino acids. This CDR3 reads CASSLVATNTEAFF. CDR3 nucleotide sequence: TGCGCCAGCAGCTTGGTTGCGACTAACACTGAAGCTTTCTTT.

The J gene is TRBJ1-1, the V gene TRBV6-1; no clear D. With 0 bases removed from V and 3 bases from J, the gap between germline ends came to 14 bases. This CDR3 is built from 16 residues. The germline V gene has CDR1 MNHNS and CDR2 SASEGT. The chain's CDR3 is CASSEARGDGYTEAFF. DNA for the CDR3: TGTGCCAGCAGTGAAGCGCGGGGAGACGGATACACTGAAGCTTTCTTT.

V gene TRBV10-3 combines with J gene TRBJ2-1, with D tentatively TRBD2 (6 bases). This CDR3 comprises 12 residues. The V end was cut by 7 bases, the J end by 7 bases, with 11 bases between. Germline CDR1 and CDR2: ENHRY and SYGVKD. This chain's CDR3 is CAIKEGQNEQFF. The CDR3 DNA reads as TGTGCCATCAAGGAGGGGCAAAATGAGCAGTTCTTC.

About this clone itself: The junction shows a germline mismatch at one end, possibly a read error. V gene TRBV7-7 combines with J gene TRBJ2-1; no definite D call. Germline CDR1 is SSHAT and CDR2 is FNYEAQ (reference sequence). This CDR3 has 15 residues. DNA of the CDR3: TGTGCTAGCAGCTTAGACTTAAACTCCTACAATGAGCAGTTCTTC. It is translated as CASSLDLNSYNEQFF. The full variable domain, with the rest looked up from reference TRBV7-7 and TRBJ2-1, is GAGVSQSPRYKVTKRGQDVTLRCDPISSHATLYWYQQALGQGPEFLTYFNYEAQPDKSGLPSDRFSAERPEGSISTLTIQRTEQRDSAMYRCASSLDLNSYNEQFFGPGTRLTVL.